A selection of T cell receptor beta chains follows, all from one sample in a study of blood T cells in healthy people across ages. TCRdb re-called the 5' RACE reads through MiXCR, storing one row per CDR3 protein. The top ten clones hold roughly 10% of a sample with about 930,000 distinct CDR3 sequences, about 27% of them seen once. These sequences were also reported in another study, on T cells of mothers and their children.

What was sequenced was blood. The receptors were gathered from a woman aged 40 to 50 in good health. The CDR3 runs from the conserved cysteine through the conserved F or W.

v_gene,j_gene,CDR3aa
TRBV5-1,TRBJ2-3,CASNRGTGGTDTQYF
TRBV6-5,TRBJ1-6,CASSYSLSSPLHF
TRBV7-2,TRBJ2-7,CASSLGRQGLSYEQYF
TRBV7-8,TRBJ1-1,CASSSSSGANTEAFF
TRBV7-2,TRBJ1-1,CASSFWGATNTEAFF
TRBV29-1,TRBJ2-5,CSVEDGPDEQYF
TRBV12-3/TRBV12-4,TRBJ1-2,CASSFHSTGTYGYTF
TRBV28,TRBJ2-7,CASSYGQGAVYEQYF
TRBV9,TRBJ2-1,CASSVAGSGTTYNEQFF
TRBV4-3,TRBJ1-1,CASSQGDTEAFF
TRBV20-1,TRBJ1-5,CSASTDGGSNQPQHF
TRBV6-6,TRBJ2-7,CASSYRDRLYEQYF
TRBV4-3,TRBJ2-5,CASSQVSGGPGYQETQYF
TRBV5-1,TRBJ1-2,CASSFQGPDGYTF
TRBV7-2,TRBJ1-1,CASSSRLSDTEAFF
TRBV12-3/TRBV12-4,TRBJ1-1,CASSFWDASTEAFF
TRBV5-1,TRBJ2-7,CASSLAALSYEQYF
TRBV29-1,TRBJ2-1,CSAREGDWNEQFF
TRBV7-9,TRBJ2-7,CASSPPGHTYEQYF
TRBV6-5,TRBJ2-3,CASSYSKYSSGQSDTQYF